This T cell receptor (beta chain) was found in a study of CD8 T cells in ankylosing spondylitis. TCRdb processed the 5' RACE reads anew with MiXCR; each CDR3 protein has one entry. The sample contains fewer than 250,000 distinct CDR3 sequences, 32% of which appear only once. The CDR3 has 11 amino acids. Germline V lookup: CDR1 WSHSY, CDR2 SAAADI. The V gene lost 3 bases and the J gene lost 8 bases, with 5 bases spanning the gap. The TCR sequence derives from a male donor with ankylosing spondylitis or in good health (not recorded which). Sequencing was done on a sample of blood, either unsorted or a sorted T cell fraction (not recorded which). The chain combines TRBV10-2 with TRBJ2-1, with no clear D. CDR3 bases: TGCGCCAGCAGTGATGCGTATGAGCAGTTCTTC. Protein product: CASSDAYEQFF.